Below, 30 T cell receptor beta chains from the same sample are listed, as sequenced in a study of regulatory T cells in long-lasting Graves disease. Regarding time point: persistent/refractory GD, antithyroid drugs over 5 years with positive TRAb. From PBMCs, RNA was extracted and then used to make the TCR library. The authors built TCR beta libraries using iRepertoire HTBI primers and Arm-PCR of CDR3 regions. One entry per CDR3 protein, called by TCRdb with MiXCR from the multiplex PCR reads. The sample consists of 350,000 to 450,000 distinct CDR3 sequences, around 20% of them appearing once. This specimen consisted of peripheral blood mononuclear cells (PBMCs), obtained when the disease was refractory, from a patient treated with antithyroid drugs. The receptors here all came from a female donor with Graves disease.

V and J are TRBV12-3 or TRBV12-4 and TRBJ2-4, with 7 bases lining up with TRBD2. The CDR3 totals 15 residues. V shed 7 bases, J shed 6 bases, and the junction held 12 bases outside the gene matches. The CDR3 protein is CASTLGGGTRNIQYF. The CDR3 DNA reads TGTGCCAGCACCCTTGGGGGGGGAACTAGAAACATTCAGTACTTC.

The chain employs TRBV6-1 and TRBJ1-1; D gene ambiguous. This CDR3 contains 15 residues. Deletions cut 3 bases from V and 0 bases from J, with 11 bases between. From germline, CDR1 is MNHNS and CDR2 SASEGT. CDR3 sequence (DNA): TGTGCCAGCAGTGAGCCGGGCAGAATGAACACTGAAGCTTTCTTT. This gives the protein CASSEPGRMNTEAFF.

The rearrangement joins TRBV2 to TRBJ2-1; possible D gene TRBD2, 6 bases. With 0 bases removed from V and 10 bases from J, the gap between germline ends came to 13 bases. CDR1 is SNHLY, CDR2 FYNNEI, per germline. The CDR3 is 14 amino acids. CDR3 region: CASSEALAAGEQFF. The CDR3 DNA follows: TGTGCCAGCAGTGAAGCGCTTGCGGCGGGGGAGCAGTTCTTC.

The V gene is TRBV5-1, the J gene TRBJ2-7, with 7 bases lining up with TRBD2. V lost 4 bases to trimming and J lost 5 bases; unmatched junction nucleotides: 12. Germline V gene data show CDR1 as SGHRS and CDR2 as YFSETQ. The CDR3 loop spans 15 amino acids. Here the CDR3 DNA reads TGCGCCAGCAGCCCCGAAAGGCGGGAGTCCAACGAGCAGTACTTC. Its translation: CASSPERRESNEQYF.

The table lists this clonotype with a few counts. The J gene is TRBJ2-7, the V gene TRBV7-8; TRBD2 is a possible D gene (6 bases). Germline CDR1 and CDR2: SGHVS and FQNEAQ. The CDR3 covers 14 residues. Trimming cost V 5 bases and J 3 bases, with 14 bases left between them. The CDR3 DNA follows: TGTGCCAGCAGCAACTTTTACGGGGGCTACGAGCAGTACTTC. Translation: CASSNFYGGYEQYF.

Written as DNA, the CDR3 is TGTGCCTGGAGTACCGGTGCAGATACGCAGTATTTT. It specifies CAWSTGADTQYF. The rearrangement uses TRBV30 and TRBJ2-3; D is uncertain. V was cut by 2 bases and J by 4 bases, with 7 bases left in between. The CDR3 has 12 residues. CDR1 is GTSNPN and CDR2 is SVGIG in the germline V gene (reference sequence).

This chain connects TRBV20-1 to TRBJ2-7; 8 nucleotides line up with TRBD2. This CDR3 comprises 15 residues. The V gene's germline CDR1 is DFQATT and CDR2 SNEGSKA (reference sequence). With V trimmed by 0 bases and J by 3 bases, 7 bases remained unmatched. This chain's CDR3 is CSARDAGGPLYEQYF. The CDR3 DNA is TGCAGTGCTAGAGATGCGGGAGGTCCCCTCTACGAGCAGTACTTC.

This rearrangement joins TRBV30 to TRBJ1-1, with D unclear. Trimming pared 5 bases from V and 5 bases from J, leaving 15 bases between. Germline CDR1 is GTSNPN and CDR2 is SVGIG (reference sequence). The CDR3 consists of 13 residues. CDR3 sequence (DNA): TGTGCCTGGTGCCGGGAGGTAGGAACTGAAGCTTTCTTT. Encoded protein: CAWCREVGTEAFF. Drawing the rest from reference TRBV30 and TRBJ1-1, the complete variable domain is SQTIHQWPATLVQPVGSPLSLECTVEGTSNPNLYWYRQAAGRGLQLLFYSVGIGQISSEVPQNLSASRPQDRQFILSSKKLLLSDSGFYLCAWCREVGTEAFFGQGTRLTVV.

This clonotype was counted a few times. The chain has TRBV7-7 and TRBJ2-5; perhaps TRBD1 as D (6 bases). Trimming cost V 5 bases and J 0 bases, with 13 bases left between them. Germline V gene lookup returns CDR1 SSHAT and CDR2 FNYEAQ (reference sequence). This CDR3 has 15 residues. CDR3: CASSPGATNQETQYF. Here the CDR3 DNA reads TGTGCCAGCAGCCCAGGGGCAACTAACCAAGAGACCCAGTACTTC.

Here the CDR3 reads CASSQDPGAPSYEQYF. The CDR3 coding sequence is TGCGCCAGCAGCCAAGATCCGGGGGCACCCTCCTACGAGCAGTACTTC. This sequence joins TRBV4-1 and TRBJ2-7; D is possibly TRBD1 or TRBD2 (6 bases each). Germline CDR1 and CDR2: MGHRA and YSYEKL. Trimming pared 0 bases from V and 0 bases from J, leaving 12 bases between. The CDR3 sequence is 16 residues long.

V is TRBV19 and J is TRBJ1-5, with D possibly TRBD1 on 6 matching bases. The germline gives CDR1 LNHDA, CDR2 SQIVND (reference sequence). V was clipped by 7 bases and J by 4 bases, with 17 bases between them. The CDR3 covers 15 residues. The CDR3 nucleotides read TGTGCCAGTACTCCTACAGGGATGGGGAATCAGCCCCAGCATTTT. It is translated as CASTPTGMGNQPQHF. The full variable domain, with the rest looked up from reference TRBV19 and TRBJ1-5, is DGGITQSPKYLFRKEGQNVTLSCEQNLNHDAMYWYRQDPGQGLRLIYYSQIVNDFQKGDIAEGYSVSREKKESFPLTVTSAQKNPTAFYLCASTPTGMGNQPQHFGDGTRLSIL.

V and J are TRBV28 and TRBJ2-3; 10 positions match TRBD2. This CDR3 region has 16 residues. J was trimmed by 5 bases and V by 6 bases; bases with no gene match: 11. Germline V gene lookup returns CDR1 MDHEN and CDR2 SYDVKM. The DNA for the CDR3 is TGTGCCAGCAGGCCGACGAAGCGGGAGGGTATAGATACGCAGTATTTT. It specifies CASRPTKREGIDTQYF. The variable domain in full, with the rest retrieved from reference TRBV28 and TRBJ2-3, is DVKVTQSSRYLVKRTGEKVFLECVQDMDHENMFWYRQDPGLGLRLIYFSYDVKMKEKGDIPEGYSVSREKKERFSLILESASTNQTSMYLCASRPTKREGIDTQYFGPGTRLTVL.

This clonotype appeared a few times. The chain has TRBV15 and TRBJ2-7; D remains unclear. V was cut by 0 bases and J by 5 bases, with 11 bases left in between. Germline CDR1 LNHNV, CDR2 YYDKDF (reference sequence). The CDR3 sequence is 14 residues long. The CDR3: CATSRDRDVDEQYF. DNA of the CDR3: TGTGCCACCAGCAGAGATCGAGATGTGGACGAGCAGTACTTC.

This clonotype appeared many times. The chain couples TRBV25-1 to TRBJ1-1, with 9 bases aligning to TRBD1. The length of the CDR3 is 14 residues. Germline-derived CDR1 and CDR2 are MGHDK and SYGVNS. V dropped 6 bases and J dropped 4; count of bases not matched to a gene: 6. The CDR3: CASRGTGIVTEAFF. The CDR3 nucleotides read TGTGCCAGCAGGGGGACAGGGATCGTCACTGAAGCTTTCTTT.

In this sample, this clonotype turned up a few times. The chain links TRBV7-3 to TRBJ2-1; D may match TRBD1 or TRBD2 (6 bases each). The V end lost 2 bases, the J end lost 4 bases, and 15 bases lay between the germline ends. The CDR3 has 16 residues. CDR1 and CDR2 from the germline V gene are SGHTA and FQGTGA. The CDR3 spells CASSLARGLDYNEQFF. For the CDR3, the DNA is TGTGCCAGCAGCTTAGCCCGGGGGCTGGATTACAATGAGCAGTTCTTC.

Only a few counts were recorded for this clonotype. J is TRBJ2-6 and V is TRBV19; 7 bases align to TRBD2. The germline gives CDR1 LNHDA, CDR2 SQIVND (reference sequence). The CDR3 is 17 amino acids. V was pared by 5 bases and J by 4 bases, with 11 bases of the junction left unmatched. For the CDR3, the DNA is TGTGCCAGTAGTGGGAGGGCCAGAACATCCGGGGCCAACGTCCTGACTTTC. Translation: CASSGRARTSGANVLTF.

This clonotype was counted many times. This chain uses TRBV7-8 with TRBJ2-2; possible D gene TRBD1, 5 bases. Germline V gene lookup returns CDR1 SGHVS and CDR2 FQNEAQ. The V gene lost 0 bases and the J gene lost 1 base, with 9 bases spanning the gap. CDR3 length: 16 residues. CDR3 DNA: TGTGCCAGCAGCTTAGCTGGCAGGGAGAACACCGGGGAGCTGTTTTTT. It codes for CASSLAGRENTGELFF.

This clonotype was seen only a few times. The chain employs TRBV27 and TRBJ2-7; 7 positions agree with TRBD1. Germline lookup yields CDR1 MNHEY and CDR2 SMNVEV (reference sequence). Trimming removed 5 bases from V and 6 bases from J; junction bases left unmatched: 13. The CDR3 is made up of 15 amino acids. CDR3 residues: CASSPGVGGTPEQYF. In DNA form, the CDR3 reads TGTGCCAGCAGTCCCGGGGTAGGGGGCACCCCCGAGCAGTACTTC.

This clonotype was seen once. This sequence may be a read error, since a much larger clone differs from it by one base. The chain links TRBV3-1 to TRBJ2-5; TRBD1 might be the D (5 bases). This CDR3 contains 15 residues. Germline CDR1 LGHDT, CDR2 YNNKEL (reference sequence). CDR3 bases: TGTGCCAGCTATGACAGATTTGGGCCCCAAGAGGCCCAGTACTTC. Its translation is CASYDRFGPQEAQYF.

This clonotype was counted many times. V and J are TRBV7-9 and TRBJ1-1; no definite D call. The CDR3 is 13 residues long. The V and J ends lost 6 bases and 1 base respectively, with 9 bases between them. The germline V gene encodes CDR1 SEHNR and CDR2 FQNEAQ (reference sequence). The CDR3 region is CASSRAQNTEAFF. As DNA, the CDR3 is TGTGCCAGCAGTCGAGCCCAGAACACTGAAGCTTTCTTT.

J is TRBJ2-7 and V is TRBV28; 12 bases align to TRBD2. The CDR3 spans 19 residues. Germline V gene sequence: CDR1 MDHEN, CDR2 SYDVKM. V lost 4 bases and J lost 1; bases outside the gene matches: 14. CDR3 nucleotides: TGTGCCAGCAGTTCCTGGACTAGCGGGATGTACAAAGAATCCTACGAGCAGTACTTC. This encodes CASSSWTSGMYKESYEQYF.

In regard to this clonotype: This may arise from a read error, as a much more abundant clone is one base away. The rearrangement joins TRBV28 to TRBJ2-5; the D gene could be TRBD1 or TRBD2 (6 bases each). The CDR3 totals 14 residues. V shed 8 bases and J shed 7 bases, with 20 bases lying between them. Germline V gene sequence: CDR1 MDHEN, CDR2 SYDVKM. The CDR3, as DNA: TGTGCCAGCTCACCACCGGGGGCACCAGGGACCCAGTACTTC. It codes for CASSPPGAPGTQYF.

A few counts support this clonotype. The gene calls are TRBV9 and TRBJ2-2; perhaps TRBD2 as D (6 bases). Germline CDR1 and CDR2: SGDLS and YYNGEE. V lost 3 bases to trimming and J lost 11 bases, with 20 bases between them. The CDR3 runs 15 residues. CDR3 DNA: TGTGCCAGCAGCGCCGGAGGGGACGTCTGGGCCGAGCTGTTTTTT. Translated: CASSAGGDVWAELFF.

This clonotype was found many times. V gene TRBV2 combines with J gene TRBJ1-1; D not certain. CDR3 length equals 15 residues. The V gene's germline CDR1 is SNHLY and CDR2 FYNNEI. Trimming took off 3 bases at V and 4 bases at J, with 15 bases between the two ends. The CDR3 DNA reads as TGTGCCAGCAGTGACGCGCGGGCCATGGGCACTGAAGCTTTCTTT. Translated: CASSDARAMGTEAFF.

This clonotype was seen a handful of times. This chain connects TRBV30 to TRBJ2-7, with 10 positions matching TRBD2. Germline values: CDR1 GTSNPN, CDR2 SVGIG (reference sequence). The CDR3 covers 13 residues. V dropped 8 bases and J dropped 5; count of bases not matched to a gene: 9. CDR3 nucleotides: TGTGCCCGTTCTAGCGGGAGAGACGACGAGCAGTACTTC. Its protein product is CARSSGRDDEQYF.

This clonotype was seen only a few times. The chain joins TRBV11-2 to TRBJ2-1, with D possibly being TRBD1 or TRBD2 (5 bases each). CDR3 length equals 12 residues. Trimming pared 6 bases from V and 10 bases from J, leaving 13 bases between. From germline, CDR1 is SGHAT and CDR2 FQNNGV. The CDR3: CASRTPGTEQFF. The CDR3 DNA is TGTGCCAGCAGGACCCCCGGGACGGAGCAGTTCTTC.

This clonotype occurred many times. The chain links TRBV5-5 to TRBJ2-5, with D maybe TRBD1 (6 bases). V dropped 4 bases and J dropped 2 bases, with 12 bases sitting between them. Germline assignment: CDR1 SGHKS and CDR2 YYEKEE (reference sequence). CDR3 size: 14 residues. As DNA, the CDR3 is TGTGCCAGCAGCCCGGGACACCTACAAGAGACCCAGTACTTC. Amino acids: CASSPGHLQETQYF.

This clonotype was counted at least ten times. The chain is built from TRBV28 and TRBJ2-7; TRBD1 matches at 8 bases. Germline CDR1 reads MDHEN; CDR2 reads SYDVKM. V shed 5 bases and J 2 bases; nucleotides not matched to a gene: 5. The CDR3 loop spans 14 amino acids. The DNA of the CDR3 is TGTGCCAGCAGTCAACAGACAGGGGCCTACGAGCAGTACTTC. Translation: CASSQQTGAYEQYF.

Comments on this clonotype: A much larger clone is a single base away; this may be a read error. CDR3: CASGLRGGGPQPQHF. DNA for the CDR3: TGTGCCAGCGGTCTTCGTGGAGGGGGGCCTCAGCCCCAGCATTTT. V usage is TRBV27 and J usage is TRBJ1-5; tentatively, D is TRBD1 (6 bases). The V gene lost 8 bases and the J gene lost 6 bases, with 20 bases spanning the gap. The CDR3 consists of 15 residues. CDR1 is MNHEY and CDR2 is SMNVEV in the germline V gene (reference sequence).

This clonotype was seen at least ten times. The chain carries TRBV27 and TRBJ1-1, with D unclear. The germline V gene has CDR1 MNHEY and CDR2 SMNVEV (reference sequence). The CDR3 contains 13 residues. Between the trimmed V and J ends, which lost 6 bases and 1 base, there was a span of 9 bases. The CDR3 DNA is TGTGCCAGCAGGGAACAGAAGAACACTGAAGCTTTCTTT. It translates to CASREQKNTEAFF.